The following is a T cell receptor (beta chain) sequence with its context. This clone is a singleton in its sample. Its antigen is still unknown. This may arise from a read error, as a much more abundant clone is one base away. This sample is drawn from a study of shared clonotypes between healthy human individuals (dated by TCRdb to the early 2020s). For the study in its entirety: Three men and a couple of women, aged 18 to 49 years, made up the cohort. Per donor, three plates each were used for CD4 naive and CD4 memory, two for CD8 naive, and one for CD8 memory. Blood TCR repertoires of roughly five healthy adults were deeply sequenced to estimate repertoire size and the extent of clonotype sharing between individuals. To increase sequencing depth and limit assay-specific biases, TCR repertoire library preparation and sequencing were carried out by different laboratories using diverse techniques. Per donor, leukapheresis produced somewhere between about 0.9 and 9.5 billion PBMCs. Paper-wide results and their limitations: Compared with non-shared clonotypes, the clonotypes found in all four sorted-subset donors had higher generation probabilities. Even with the large sequencing depth, rarefaction of the sorted-subset datasets indicated that sequencing was incomplete. Sharing across several donors was observed for around 5% of naive CD4, over 3% of naive CD8, 2% to 2.5% of memory CD4, and around 0.42% of memory CD8 clonotypes. Sampling was restricted to blood, and TCR repertoires in tissues likely differ from the TCR repertoires found in blood. The small number of donors limited the genetic and exposure-history diversity represented. Naive subsets generally had larger estimated clonotype richness than memory subsets. Based on pairwise subsampling, the degree of clonotype sharing among donors was expected to be affected by sequencing depth.

The CDR3 measures 13 amino acids from cysteine to phenylalanine. Left in the record is the CDR3 DNA by itself, 39 bases read in frame from the first base. CDR1 and CDR2 are read off the germline V gene (reference sequence) as SEHNR and FQNEAQ. The junction carries 10 bases between V and J, which are trimmed by 1 base and 9 bases respectively. Using the deep immunoSEQ assay, TCR CDR3 regions were amplified from genomic DNA by multiplex PCR. For each cell subset, the extracted genomic DNA was distributed evenly across all wells of several immunoSEQ 96-well plates, and each plate served as one replicate. For sorted subsets, approximately 0.2 ug of genomic DNA, equivalent to around 30,000 T cell genomes, went into each replicate PCR. Purified libraries were measured with a Qubit 3.0 fluorometer, size-checked on a Bioanalyzer 2100, and measured again with the KAPA Library Quantification kit. Each immunoSEQ 96-well plate was sequenced on its own single-read 150-cycle Illumina NextSeq 550 flow cell. The study's processing was this. The immunoSEQ output contained only junctional sequences without quality scores, so filtering could not match that applied to full-length reads. Sequences were annotated with PyIR, a Python wrapper for IgBLAST v1.9, and V/J genes and CDR3 were assigned using IMGT germline references. Any read was removed if the V/J assignment was weak (E-value above 1e-6), the CDR3 was missing, or the read contained stop codons, out-of-frame junctions, or ambiguous translated residues. A V3J clonotype was defined by an identical inferred V gene, J gene, and CDR3 amino acid sequence. To compute the percentage overlap between repertoires, the number of shared unique clonotypes was divided by the size of the smaller repertoire. Repertoire richness was assessed with RTK rarefaction, the Chao1 estimator, and Recon v2.1 estimates of unobserved clonotypes. For all TCRbeta clonotypes obtained by the gDNA method from a few donors, generation probabilities were computed with OLGA. The immuneACCESS repertoire file appears here via TCRdb, limited to in-frame rearrangements. These files lack a portion of the clones; in checked studies, under half of the deficit traces to unresolved V genes, and the cause of the others is not known. The V and J calls and clone size come from that table; D and trimming were worked out from the DNA. The sample profile shows over a million clones; about four fifths of them were found once. The leading ten clones occupy roughly 0.62% of the sample.

Donors were healthy HIV-negative adults with no recently reported acute infections or vaccinations. Every donor was a Caucasian adult residing in Nashville, Tennessee, USA. Magnetic negative selection was used to enrich CD4+ T cells, after which naive cells were positively selected on CD45RA and the negative fraction became the memory subset. Blood was collected by leukapheresis, and PBMCs were isolated by Ficoll-Histopaque density gradient centrifugation and then cryopreserved in liquid nitrogen vapor phase. Analytical flow cytometry was used to check the purity and quantity of each magnetically sorted T cell population. Genomic DNA was isolated from every sorted fraction and measured by UV absorbance on a Nanodrop 2000c.

Recombination linked TRBV7-9 to TRBJ1-5; the D segment cannot be called with confidence. The sample consisted of memory CD4+ T cells from PBMCs. The meaning of the sample's cell subset or site label: CD45RA-negative fraction. The receptor comes from a man aged 18 to 29 in good health. Some clones in this sample may be carry-over from other donors' samples. The CDR3 sequence is CASSLGGRAPQHF. In nucleotide form, the sequence is TGTGCCAGCAGCTTAGGCGGACGGGCGCCCCAGCATTTT.